This TCR beta chain originates from a study of PD-1 blockade in classical Hodgkin lymphoma. Broader study findings: When set against healthy donors, newly diagnosed patients were reported to show lower baseline TCR diversity.

Every patient experienced relapse after autologous stem cell transplantation, and brentuximab vedotin exposure varied. V lost 4 bases to trimming and J lost 4 bases, with 11 bases between them. This CDR3 has 14 amino acids. Per the germline V gene, CDR1 is LGHNA and CDR2 is YSLEER. About this clone: What it binds is unknown.

Sequencing was performed with immunoSEQ multiplex PCR; in TCRdb, only in-frame clones are kept and a portion is missing. The repertoire holds tens of thousands of clones, with 75% to 90% as singletons. The sequence was collected from a human donor with classical Hodgkin lymphoma. The source material was peripheral blood mononuclear cells (PBMCs), sampled at baseline. J is TRBJ2-1 and V is TRBV4-3; perhaps TRBD2 as D (5 bases). CDR3 protein: CASSPTIRYNEQFF. The CDR3 nucleotides are TGCGCCAGCAGCCCGACTATCCGGTACAATGAGCAGTTCTTC.